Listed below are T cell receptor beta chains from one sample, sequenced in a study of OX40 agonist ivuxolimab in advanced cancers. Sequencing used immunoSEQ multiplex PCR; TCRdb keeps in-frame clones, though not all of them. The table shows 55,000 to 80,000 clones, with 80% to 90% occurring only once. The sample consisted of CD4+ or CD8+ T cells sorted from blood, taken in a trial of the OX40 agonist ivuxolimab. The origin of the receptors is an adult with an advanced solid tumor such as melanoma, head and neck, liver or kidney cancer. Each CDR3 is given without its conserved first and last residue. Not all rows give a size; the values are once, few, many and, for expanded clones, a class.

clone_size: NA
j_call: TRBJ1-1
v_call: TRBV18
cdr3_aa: ASSRGDEAF

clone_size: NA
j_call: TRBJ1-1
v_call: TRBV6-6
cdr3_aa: ASSYGNRVSSTEAF

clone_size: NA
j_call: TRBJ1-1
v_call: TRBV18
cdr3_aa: ASFPSGVRNTEAF

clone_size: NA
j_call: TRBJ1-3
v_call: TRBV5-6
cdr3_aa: ASSRPGRGRISGNTIY

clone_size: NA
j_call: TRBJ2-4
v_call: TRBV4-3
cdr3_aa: ASSHQNQAKNIQY

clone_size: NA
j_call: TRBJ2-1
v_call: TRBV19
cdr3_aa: ASSTPGNTGDEQF

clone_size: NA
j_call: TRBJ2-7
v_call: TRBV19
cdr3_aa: ASSRVLGKGISYEQY

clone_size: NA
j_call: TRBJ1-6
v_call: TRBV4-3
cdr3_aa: ASSQDTLSYNSPLH

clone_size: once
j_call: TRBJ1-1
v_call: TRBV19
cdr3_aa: ASSITGQGILGTEAF

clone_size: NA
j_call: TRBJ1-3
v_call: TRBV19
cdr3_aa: ASSQTGEGGNTIY

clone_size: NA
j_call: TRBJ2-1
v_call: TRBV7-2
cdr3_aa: ASSLVTGGMDEQF

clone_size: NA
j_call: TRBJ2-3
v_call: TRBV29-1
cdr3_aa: SARARVSTDTQY

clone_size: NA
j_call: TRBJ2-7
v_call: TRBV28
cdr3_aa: ASSPYGLAGTSYEQY

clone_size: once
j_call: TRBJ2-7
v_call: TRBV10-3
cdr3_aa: ATRTAGTGDEQY

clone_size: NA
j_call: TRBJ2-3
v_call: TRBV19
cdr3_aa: ASTRAAGGLTDTQY

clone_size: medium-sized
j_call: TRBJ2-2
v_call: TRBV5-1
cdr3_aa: ASRSGTTGELF

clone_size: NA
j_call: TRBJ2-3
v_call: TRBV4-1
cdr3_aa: ASSQDRTDTQY

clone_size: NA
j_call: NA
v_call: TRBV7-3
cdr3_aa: ASSLKGTDSYEQY

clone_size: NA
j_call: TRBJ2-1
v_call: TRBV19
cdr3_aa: ASSILGGTMNEQF

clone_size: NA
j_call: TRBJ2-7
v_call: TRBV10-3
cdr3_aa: AIQVLRGNSYEQY

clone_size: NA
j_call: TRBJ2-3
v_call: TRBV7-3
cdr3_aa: ASSLGPSTDTQY

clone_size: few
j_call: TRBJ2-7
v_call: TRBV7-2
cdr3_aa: ASSAVTYEQY

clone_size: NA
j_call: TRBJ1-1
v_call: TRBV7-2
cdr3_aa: ASSLSSSSNTEAF

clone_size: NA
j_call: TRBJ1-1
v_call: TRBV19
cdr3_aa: ASRQGAETEAF

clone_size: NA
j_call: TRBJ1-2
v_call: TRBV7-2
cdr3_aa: ASSLAHSNYGYT

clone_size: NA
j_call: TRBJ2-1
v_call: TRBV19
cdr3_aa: ASSIPGTSGRYNEQF

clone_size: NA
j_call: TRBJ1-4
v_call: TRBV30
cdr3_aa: AWSVQTLSNEKLF

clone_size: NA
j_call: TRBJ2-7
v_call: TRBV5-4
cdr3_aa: ASSYPGQGAKQY

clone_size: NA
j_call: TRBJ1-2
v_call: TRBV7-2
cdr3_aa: ASSSYSTRANYGYT

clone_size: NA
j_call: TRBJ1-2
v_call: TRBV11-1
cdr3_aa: ASSAGTGSANYGYT

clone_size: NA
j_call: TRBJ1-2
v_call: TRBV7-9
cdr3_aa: ASSLKGDGYT

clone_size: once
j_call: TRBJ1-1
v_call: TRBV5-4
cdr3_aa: ASSFGGDRGTEAF

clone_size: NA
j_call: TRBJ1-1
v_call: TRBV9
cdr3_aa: ASSDGINTEAF

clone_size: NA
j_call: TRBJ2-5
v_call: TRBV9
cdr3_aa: ASSAWGTSGGSMETQY

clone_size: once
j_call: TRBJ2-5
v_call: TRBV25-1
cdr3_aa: ASSESSRKETQY

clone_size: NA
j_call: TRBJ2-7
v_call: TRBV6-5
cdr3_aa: ASSRLAGSYEQY

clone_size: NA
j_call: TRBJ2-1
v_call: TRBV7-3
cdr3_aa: ASSLTRGQGNYNEQF

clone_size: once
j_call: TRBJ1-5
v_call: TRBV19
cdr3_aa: ASTLSGTLGGQPQH

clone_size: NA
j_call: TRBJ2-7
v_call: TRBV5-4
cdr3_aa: ASSLDRGIYEQY

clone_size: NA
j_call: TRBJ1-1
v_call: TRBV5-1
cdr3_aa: ASSLKLTGGPNTEAF

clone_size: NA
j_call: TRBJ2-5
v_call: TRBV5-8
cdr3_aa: ASSPGLAGGLGTQY

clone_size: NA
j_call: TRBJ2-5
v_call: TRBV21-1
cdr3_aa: ASSKAQFPGDSKETQY

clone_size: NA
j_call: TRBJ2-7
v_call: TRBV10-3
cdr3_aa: AISDSQGLVIRRYEQY

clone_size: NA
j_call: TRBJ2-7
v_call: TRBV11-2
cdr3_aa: ASSSNRGRIEQY

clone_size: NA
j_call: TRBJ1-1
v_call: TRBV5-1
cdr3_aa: ASSMGQGNTEAF

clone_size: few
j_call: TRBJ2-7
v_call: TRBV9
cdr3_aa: ASGDVEQY

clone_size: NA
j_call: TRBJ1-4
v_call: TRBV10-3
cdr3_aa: AISGTGADEKLF

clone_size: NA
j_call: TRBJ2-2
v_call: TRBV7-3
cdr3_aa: ASSSQATNTGELF